The 7 T cell receptor beta chains presented below share a single source sample, sequenced in a study of T cell responses to AZD1222 COVID-19 vaccine. Produced via immunoSEQ multiplex PCR; TCRdb's table is partial and in-frame only. The table lists 120,000 to 150,000 clones, around 90% of them singletons, with around 2.8% in the top ten. The input for sequencing was peripheral blood, taken on day 0 of MenACWY control vaccination. Source of these receptors: an adult in good health.

The chain combines TRBV14 with TRBJ2-7, with TRBD1 identical over 11 bases. The ends lost 2 bases at V and 5 bases at J; junction bases unmatched: 8. This CDR3 spans 16 amino acids. In germline, CDR1 is SGHDN, CDR2 FVKESK. DNA for the CDR3: TGTGCCAGCAGCCAAACCTGGGACAGGGGGAGGGACGAGCAGTACTTC. Its protein is CASSQTWDRGRDEQYF.

J is TRBJ1-3 and V is TRBV5-5; D unresolved. Germline V gene data show CDR1 as SGHKS and CDR2 as YYEKEE (reference sequence). V lost 3 bases and J 0 bases, leaving 10 bases between the germline ends. The CDR3 runs 15 residues. The CDR3 region has the DNA TGTGCCAGCAGCTACGCGTTTTACTCTGGAAACACCATATATTTT. This encodes CASSYAFYSGNTIYF. Combining the CDR3 with reference TRBV5-5 and TRBJ1-3 gives the whole variable domain DAGVTQSPTHLIKTRGQQVTLRCSPISGHKSVSWYQQVLGQGPQFIFQYYEKEERGRGNFPDRFSARQFPNYSSELNVNALLLGDSALYLCASSYAFYSGNTIYFGEGSWLTVV.

The chain combines TRBV2 with TRBJ1-5, with 7 bases identical to TRBD1. This CDR3 has 15 residues. Trimming cost V 4 bases and J 6 bases; bases outside gene matches: 9. Germline CDR1 reads SNHLY; CDR2 reads FYNNEI. CDR3 region: CASSGDSKKGQPQHF. The CDR3 DNA reads TGTGCCAGCAGTGGGGACAGCAAAAAGGGTCAGCCCCAGCATTTT.

The chain combines TRBV30 with TRBJ1-6; D might be TRBD1 (6 bases). From germline, CDR1 is GTSNPN and CDR2 SVGIG (reference sequence). The CDR3 length is 14 residues. Trimming cost V 0 bases and J 5 bases, with 8 bases left between them. CDR3: CAWSVRTDNSPLHF. For the CDR3, the DNA is TGTGCCTGGAGTGTACGGACAGATAATTCACCCCTCCACTTT.

The table lists this clone with a count of one. J is TRBJ1-5 and V is TRBV19; TRBD1 aligns across 11 bases. This CDR3 spans 17 amino acids. Trimming cost V 3 bases and J 1 base; bases outside gene matches: 5. Germline assignment: CDR1 LNHDA and CDR2 SQIVND (reference sequence). The CDR3 bases are TGTGCCAGTAGTATTGGGGACAGGGGGTTAAGCAATCAGCCCCAGCATTTT. Encoded protein: CASSIGDRGLSNQPQHF.

This chain connects TRBV6-2 or TRBV6-3 to TRBJ1-1; D gene uncertain. Germline V CDR1 and CDR2: MNHEY, SVGEGT. The CDR3 length is 17 residues. V lost 6 bases and J lost 6, with 26 bases in between. Written as DNA, the CDR3 is TGTGCCAGCAGCAAATCAAAAACGGGCACCTGGCGGGCTGAAGCTTTCTTT. It codes for CASSKSKTGTWRAEAFF.

This clone was observed a single time. The chain uses TRBV6-5 and TRBJ1-1; no firm D call. Germline CDR1 is MNHEY and CDR2 is SVGAGI. The CDR3 covers 14 residues. Trimming removed 4 bases at V and 4 bases at J, with 13 bases between. The CDR3 loop is CASSSAGGSTEAFF. The CDR3 nucleotides read TGTGCCAGCAGTTCGGCGGGAGGGAGCACTGAAGCTTTCTTT.